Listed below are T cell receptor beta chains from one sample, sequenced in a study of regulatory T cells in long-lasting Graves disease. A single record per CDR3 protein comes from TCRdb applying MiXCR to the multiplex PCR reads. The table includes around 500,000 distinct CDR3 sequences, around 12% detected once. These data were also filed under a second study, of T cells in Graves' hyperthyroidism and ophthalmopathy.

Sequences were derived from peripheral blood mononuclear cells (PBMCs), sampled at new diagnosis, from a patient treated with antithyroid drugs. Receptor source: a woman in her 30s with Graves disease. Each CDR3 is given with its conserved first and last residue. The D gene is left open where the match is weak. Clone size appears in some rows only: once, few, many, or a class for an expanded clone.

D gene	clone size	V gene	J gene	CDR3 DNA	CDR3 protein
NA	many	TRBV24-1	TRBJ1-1	TGTGCCACCAGTGATACCAGGATAGCTTTCTTT	CATSDTRIAFF
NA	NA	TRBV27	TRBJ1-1	TGTGCCAGCAGTCCGGGACCAAACACTGAAGCTTCCTTT	CASSPGPNTEASF
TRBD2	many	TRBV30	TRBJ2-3	TGTGCCTGGAGTCCCGCCCAGCGGGAGACGCAGTATTTT	CAWSPAQRETQYF
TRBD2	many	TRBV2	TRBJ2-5	TGTGCCAGCAGATCCGGGACTAGCGAAGAGACCCAGTACTTC	CASRSGTSEETQYF
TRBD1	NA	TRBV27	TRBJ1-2	TGTGCCAGCAGTTTAGGTGACAGGGGCTATGGCTACACCTTC	CASSLGDRGYGYTF
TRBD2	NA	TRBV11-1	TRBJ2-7	TGCGCCAACAGCCTCCTACTACTAGCGGCACCATTATCGGAGCAGTACTTC	CANSLLLLAAPLSEQYF
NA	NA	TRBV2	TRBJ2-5	TGTGCCGGGTCAACCAAGAGAACCCAGTACTTC	CAGSTKRTQYF
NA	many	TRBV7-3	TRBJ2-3	TGTGCCAGCAGCTTAGGCGACTTTGATACGCAGTATTTT	CASSLGDFDTQYF
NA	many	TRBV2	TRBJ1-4	TGTGCCAGCAGGACGGTTAATGAAAAACTGTTTTTT	CASRTVNEKLFF
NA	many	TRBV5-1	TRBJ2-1	TGCGCCAGCAGACCTCGACAGGGAGGTAATGAGCAGTTCTTC	CASRPRQGGNEQFF
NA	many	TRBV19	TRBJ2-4	TGTGCCAGTAGTTCACAGCTAGCCAAAAACATTCAGTACTTC	CASSSQLAKNIQYF
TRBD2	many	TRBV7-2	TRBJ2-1	TGTGCCAGCAGCTTAGCCTCGGGAGGTACGCCCTACAATGAGCAGTTCTTC	CASSLASGGTPYNEQFF
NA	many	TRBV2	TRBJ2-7	TGTGCCAGCAGTCTCGACAGAGGAGCTAGCGAGCAGTACTTC	CASSLDRGASEQYF
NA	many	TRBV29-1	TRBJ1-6	TGCAGCGTAGGGGACCCGGGTGGTAATTCACCCCTCCACTTT	CSVGDPGGNSPLHF
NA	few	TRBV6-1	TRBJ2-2	TGTGCCAGCAGTCGGGACACCCTCACCGGGGAGCTGTTTTTT	CASSRDTLTGELFF
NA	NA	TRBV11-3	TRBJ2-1	TGTGCCAGCAGCAAGGCCGGGACACTATCCTACAATGAGCAGTTCTTC	CASSKAGTLSYNEQFF
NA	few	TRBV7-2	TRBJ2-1	TGTGCCAGGCCGGGGGTAGCGTTATATGGTGAGCAGTTCTTC	CARPGVALYGEQFF
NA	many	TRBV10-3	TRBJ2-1	TGTGCCATCAGTGATGAATCCGGGACAAGGATCCATGAGCAGTTCTTC	CAISDESGTRIHEQFF
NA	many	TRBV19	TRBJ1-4	TGTGCCAGTAGTATTGGACGGACCCAATATGAAAAACTGTTTTTT	CASSIGRTQYEKLFF
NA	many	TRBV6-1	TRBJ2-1	TGTGCCAGCAGTGAAGCGCTTATCTCCTACAATGAGCAGTTCTTC	CASSEALISYNEQFF
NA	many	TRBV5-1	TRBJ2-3	TGCGCCAGCGAACTAATTAGCGGCACAGATACGCAGTATTTT	CASELISGTDTQYF
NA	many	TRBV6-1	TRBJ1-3	TGTGCCAGCAGACTCAGGAGTTCTGGAAACACCATATATTTT	CASRLRSSGNTIYF
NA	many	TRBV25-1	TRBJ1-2	TGTGCCAGCATGCCACGGACCTTACAAAACTATGGCTACACCTTC	CASMPRTLQNYGYTF
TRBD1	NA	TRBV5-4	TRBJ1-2	TGTGCCAGCAGCTGGGACAGTGCTAACTATGGCTACACCTTC	CASSWDSANYGYTF
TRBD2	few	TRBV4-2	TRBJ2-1	TGTGCCAGCAGCCAACCACTAGCGAGGGAGCAGTTCTTC	CASSQPLAREQFF
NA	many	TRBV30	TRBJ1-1	TGTGCCTGGTGGACGGGAAGGAGTAGCACTGAAGCTTTCTTT	CAWWTGRSSTEAFF
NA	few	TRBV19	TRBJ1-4	TGTGCCAGTAGTGCCTACAGCGGTGAAAAACTGTTTTTT	CASSAYSGEKLFF
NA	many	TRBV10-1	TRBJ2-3	TGCGCCAGCAGTGAGTCCTCGGGGGCCACAGATACGCAGTATTTT	CASSESSGATDTQYF
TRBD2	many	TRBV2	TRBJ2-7	TGTGCCAGCAGTGCGACGGTCCGGGGGGACGAGCAGTACTTC	CASSATVRGDEQYF
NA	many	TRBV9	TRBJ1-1	TGTGCCAGCAGCGTCGGAACAGGGACGATGGTCACTGAAGCTTTCTTT	CASSVGTGTMVTEAFF
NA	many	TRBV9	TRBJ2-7	TGTGCCAGCAGCCCGCGACTAGTTAACTACGAGCAGTACTTC	CASSPRLVNYEQYF
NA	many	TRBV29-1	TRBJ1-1	TGCAGCGCCCTCCAGCAGATGAACACTGAAGCTTTCTTT	CSALQQMNTEAFF
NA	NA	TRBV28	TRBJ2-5	TGTGCCAGCAGTTTATGGACAACCCAGGAGACCCAGTACTTC	CASSLWTTQETQYF